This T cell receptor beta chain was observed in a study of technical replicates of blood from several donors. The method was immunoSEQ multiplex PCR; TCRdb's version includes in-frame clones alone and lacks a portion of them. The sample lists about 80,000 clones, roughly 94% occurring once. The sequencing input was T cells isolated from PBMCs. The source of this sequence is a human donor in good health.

The CDR3 loop is CASSLVGTRADEQFF. The CDR3 nucleotides are TGTGCCAGCAGCTTGGTAGGGACTAGGGCGGATGAGCAGTTCTTC. The J gene is TRBJ2-1, the V gene TRBV5-6, with 8 bases that match TRBD2. This CDR3 is built from 15 residues. The trim removed 0 bases at V and 8 bases at J, leaving 7 bases unmatched. Germline values: CDR1 SGHDT, CDR2 YYEEEE.